This T cell receptor (beta chain) appears in the sequencing data of a study of spatial heterogeneity in lung cancer (dated by TCRdb to between 2018 and 2021). The study in broad terms: More beta-chain than alpha-chain transcripts were consistently detected, likely reflecting higher beta-chain transcript abundance. In the raw uncorrected reads, each unique combination of TCR and UMI appeared on average more than ten times. In non-small cell lung cancer, the study quantitatively compared TCR alpha and beta repertoires across several tumor regions, matched nontumor lung, and blood. Nonsynonymous mutation counts, determined by whole-exome sequencing of tumor tissue, were related to features of the TCR repertoire. At surgery, 200 to 250 tumor regions, around 68 matched nontumor lung samples and 56 PBMC samples were TCR-sequenced for both alpha and beta chains. The paper's findings and limits, for the study overall: Additional single-cell paired TCR alpha and beta sequencing was considered necessary to confirm, at a functional level, the hypothesis that regional TCRs recognize regional mutations. Ubiquitous expanded tumor TCRs were detected in blood more often at tumor resection than at routine follow-up.

Taken from the germline V gene (reference sequence), the CDR1 and CDR2 loops are DFQATT and SNEGSKA. Counted from cysteine to phenylalanine, this CDR3 has 13 amino acids. Kept here is only the CDR3 DNA, which spans 39 bases and is read in frame from base 1. The germline ends are 13 bases apart after V is trimmed by 3 bases and J by 4 bases. Library construction relied on 5' RACE. Sequenced on a NextSeq 500. The TCR library protocol attached a unique molecular identifier to each TCR cDNA molecule to allow correction of PCR and sequencing errors. The authors processed their data as follows. TCR identification, UMI-based error correction and CDR3 extraction were performed with Decombinator tools. TCRs above a frequency of 2 per 1,000, corresponding to the top 1% of the tumor frequency distribution, were defined as expanded. Each repertoire was subsampled 100 times to 5,000 TCRs, after which Renyi diversity was computed with the R vegan package. CDR3 similarity networks were built from amino acid triplet string-kernel similarity, with CDR3s being connected when pairwise similarity was above 0.82. The public reads were reprocessed in TCRdb via fastp at Q25 and MiXCR, keeping in-frame beta chains. Here each entry gathers all rows of one CDR3 protein and keeps the most common genes and DNA. Here the V and J calls rest on TCRdb's processing, not on the authors' analysis. This sample gives roughly 48,000 distinct CDR3 sequences in total; over 4.5% of them show up just once. The ten biggest clones cover 11% of the sample.

The intended sense of this specimen's time point label: sample taken at primary tumor resection. Samples were obtained from 65 to 90 patients with early-stage, untreated non-small cell lung cancer from the lung TRACERx cohort. Whole RNA extracted from tumor and nontumor lung tissue, or from cryopreserved PBMC samples, was used for TCR sequencing without cell sorting. A patient was chosen for TCR sequencing only when enough RNA was available from at least two tumor regions. This clonotype was counted at least ten times. What antigen it recognizes has not been identified. No quality values exist for individual bases; no much larger clone is one base distant.

Here the chain combines TRBV20-1 and TRBJ2-7; TRBD1 could be the D gene, as 6 bases match. The sequenced sample was PBMCs, obtained at surgery. This sequence was found in a male donor with early-stage non-small cell lung cancer. The nucleotide sequence is TGCAGTGCTAGTGCAGGGGAACCTTACGAGCAGTACTTC. This translates into CSASAGEPYEQYF.